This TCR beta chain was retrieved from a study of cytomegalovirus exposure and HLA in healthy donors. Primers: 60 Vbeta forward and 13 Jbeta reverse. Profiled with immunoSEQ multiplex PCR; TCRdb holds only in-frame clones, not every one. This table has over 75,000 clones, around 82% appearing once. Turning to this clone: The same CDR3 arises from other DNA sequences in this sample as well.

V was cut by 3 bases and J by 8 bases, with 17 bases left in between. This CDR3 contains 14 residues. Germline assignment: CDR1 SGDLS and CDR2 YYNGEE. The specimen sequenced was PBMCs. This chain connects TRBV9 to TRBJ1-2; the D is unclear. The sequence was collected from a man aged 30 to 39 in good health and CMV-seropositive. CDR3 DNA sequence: TGTGCCAGCAGCGCCGGGCAGGCCCCGGGAGGCTACACCTTC. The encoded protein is CASSAGQAPGGYTF.